Sequencing of this T cell receptor beta chain was carried out in a study of blood T cell repertoires in COVID-19. Trimming shortened V by 1 base and J by 4 bases, and 8 bases separated the two germline ends. This CDR3 has 13 residues. The germline gives CDR1 SGHVS, CDR2 FNYEAQ. Some clones are missing from TCRdb's copy, which holds only in-frame ones; the method was immunoSEQ multiplex PCR. The table lists about 150,000 clones, 80% of them singletons. This TCR came from a man in his 60s with acute or convalescent COVID-19. The source material was peripheral blood. This chain uses TRBV7-6 with TRBJ2-7; D possibly corresponds to TRBD2 (5 bases). The CDR3 region is CASSLGTRYEQYF. The DNA of the CDR3 is TGTGCCAGCAGCTTAGGGACTCGATACGAGCAGTACTTC.